This T cell receptor beta chain is drawn from a study of blood T cell repertoires in COVID-19 (TCRdb year 2020). Study-level background: The collaborator samples originated in the United States, Italy and Spain and spanned the acute and convalescent phases of COVID-19. The prospective study material was composed of cDNA or gDNA derived from T cells, B-cell-depleted T cells, or PBMCs. Subjects who had been exposed to COVID-19, were actively infected with it, or had recovered from it provided the deeply sampled blood TCRbeta repertoires that made up the dataset. The repertoires were released in a freely available public database meant as a resource for research on the immune response to SARS-CoV-2. Samples were obtained from the ongoing ImmuneRACE study (first 160 participants) and from some 1,200 subjects provided by 6 global collaborators. Nearly every sample came with metadata listing a de-identified subject ID, COVID-19 status, age in years and sex. Where available, HLA class I and class II types were obtained from metadata supplied by the sample provider rather than from assay-based typing.

Beyond this particular receptor, the publication reports: The amount of clinical and demographic metadata varied by source and participant and was provided uncurated.

CDR1 is given as SGHTA and CDR2 as FQGNSA, both from the germline V gene. From the cysteine up to the phenylalanine, the CDR3 has a length of 13 residues. Only the CDR3 portion is preserved as DNA: 39 bases, with reading frame beginning at the first base. About this clone itself: Its cognate antigen has yet to be identified. At one end, the junction sequence differs from germline, possibly due to a read error.

Participants in the prospective study were enrolled through a virtual design, were aged roughly 18 to 100 years, and lived in roughly 24 United States geographic areas. Cohort assignment in the prospective study relied on participant-reported clinical history from a screening survey and a study questionnaire. Recovered participants in ImmuneRACE Cohort 3 were defined as having two consecutive negative NP/OP PCR tests, clearance from a healthcare professional, or resolution of symptoms. In the prospective study, whole blood, serum and a nasopharyngeal or oropharyngeal swab were collected from each participant by mobile phlebotomists. Participants in the prospective study had the option to provide additional blood draws and questionnaires over a 2-month period. Before DNA extraction, blood samples from the prospective study were shipped at room temperature or frozen. The immunoSEQ Assay, a bias-controlled multiplex PCR, was used to amplify TCRbeta CDR3 regions from genomic DNA. Concerning the study's data processing: The number of nucleated cells in each sample was estimated from the amplification of reference gene primers within the assay. Sequence reads were collapsed and filtered to measure the absolute abundance of every unique TCRbeta CDR3 rearrangement. For each sample, productive Simpson clonality was calculated as the square root of Simpson's diversity index over productive rearrangements. TCRdb took this table from immuneACCESS and kept in-frame rearrangements with V and J called. Such tables lack part of the clones; where checked against another copy, unresolved V genes explain under half of the gap, and the rest is unexplained. The V and J calls and the clone size are those of that table, but D and trimming were determined from the DNA. The sample yields roughly 250,000 clones; roughly 82% were counted once. The ten largest clonotypes hold more than 2% of the sample.

Recombination linked TRBV7-2 to TRBJ2-5; TRBD2 matches 11 bases in the middle. The source material was PBMCs or T cells enriched from blood (not recorded which). This sequence was found in a woman in her forties or fifties who had recovered from COVID-19. The encoded CDR3 is CASSSGPNSGRDF. Read as DNA, the sequence is TGTGCCAGCAGCTCAGGGCCCAATAGCGGGAGGGACTTC.